The rows below give T cell receptor beta chains drawn from one sample of a study of cytomegalovirus exposure and HLA in healthy donors. Clones were read by immunoSEQ multiplex PCR, and TCRdb kept only the in-frame ones, dropping some. This sample has just under 250,000 clones; 82% occur once, and the top ten carry around 5%. The sample comprised PBMCs. These receptors originate from a woman between 35 and 50 years old in good health and CMV-seropositive. CDR3s leave out the opening cysteine and the closing phenylalanine or tryptophan. Fields, in order: V gene, J gene, CDR3 length, CDR3 protein.

>TRBV6-4|TRBJ2-2|11
ASSSTRAGELF
>TRBV27|TRBJ2-1|13
ASRPDRLAYNEQF
>TRBV5-1|TRBJ2-1|12
ASSPGQGSDEQF
>TRBV19|TRBJ2-7|14
ASSIEGQGLNYEQY
>TRBV10-3|TRBJ2-6|14
AISVQGSSGANVLT
>TRBV6-6|TRBJ2-7|14
ASTSSRTGGIYEQY
>TRBV7-3|TRBJ2-1|13
ASSLYGGASNEQF
>TRBV5-1|TRBJ2-7|12
ASSQRTGGDEQY
>TRBV5-8|TRBJ2-3|15
ASSLVVAGGPGDTQY
>TRBV5-1|TRBJ1-2|12
ASSRDRTSYGYT
>TRBV4-2|TRBJ1-2|11
ASSPGTVYGYT
>TRBV7-2|TRBJ1-2|11
ASSPPGGGGYT
>TRBV29-1|TRBJ2-7|12
SVGTPESSYEQY
>TRBV30|TRBJ1-1|14
AWSANTEDRSTEAF
>TRBV29-1|TRBJ1-1|9
SVEADTEAF
>TRBV19|TRBJ2-7|13
ASSRTSGAAYEQY
>TRBV11-3|TRBJ2-3|11
ASSYTGTDTQY
>TRBV11-3|TRBJ2-1|12
ASSLSLPSHEQF
>TRBV7-2|TRBJ2-3|13
ASSLRAGGPDTQY
>TRBV6-5|TRBJ2-1|10
ASSYPPNEQF
>TRBV5-1|TRBJ2-7|12
ASSFEGETGEQY
>TRBV27|TRBJ1-5|12
ASSPGWSNQPQH